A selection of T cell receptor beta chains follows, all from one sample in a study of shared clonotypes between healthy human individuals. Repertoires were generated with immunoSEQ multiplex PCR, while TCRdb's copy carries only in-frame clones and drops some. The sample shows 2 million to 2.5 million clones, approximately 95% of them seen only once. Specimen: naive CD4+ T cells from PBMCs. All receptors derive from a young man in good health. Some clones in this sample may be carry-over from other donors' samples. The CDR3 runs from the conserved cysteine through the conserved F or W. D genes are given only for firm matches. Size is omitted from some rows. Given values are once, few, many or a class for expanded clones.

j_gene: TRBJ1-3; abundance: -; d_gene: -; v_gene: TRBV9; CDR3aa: CASSVESGSGNTIYF; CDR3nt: TGTGCCAGCAGCGTAGAGTCTGGGTCTGGAAACACCATATATTTT
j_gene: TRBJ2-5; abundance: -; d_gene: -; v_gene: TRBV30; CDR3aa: CAWSVGSGFEETQYF; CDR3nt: TGTGCCTGGAGTGTCGGGTCGGGCTTCGAAGAGACCCAGTACTTC
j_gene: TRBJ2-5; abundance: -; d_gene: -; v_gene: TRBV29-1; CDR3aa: CSVLNYRLGETQYF; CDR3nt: TGCAGCGTCCTTAACTACAGATTGGGGGAGACCCAGTACTTC
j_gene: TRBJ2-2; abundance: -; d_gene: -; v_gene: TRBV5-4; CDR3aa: CASRDFPGVNTGELFF; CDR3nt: TGTGCCAGCCGGGACTTCCCGGGCGTCAACACCGGGGAGCTGTTTTTT
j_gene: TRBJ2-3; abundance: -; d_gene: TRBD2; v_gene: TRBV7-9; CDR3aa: CASSFRAGLITDTQYF; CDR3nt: TGTGCCAGCAGCTTCAGAGCGGGACTAATCACAGATACGCAGTATTTT
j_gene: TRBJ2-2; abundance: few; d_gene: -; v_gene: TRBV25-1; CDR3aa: CPRVAGELFF; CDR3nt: TGTCCCAGGGTCGCCGGGGAGCTGTTTTTT
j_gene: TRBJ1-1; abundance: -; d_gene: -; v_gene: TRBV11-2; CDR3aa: CASSLEPVMNTEAFF; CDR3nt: TGTGCCAGCAGCCTAGAGCCGGTAATGAACACTGAAGCTTTCTTT
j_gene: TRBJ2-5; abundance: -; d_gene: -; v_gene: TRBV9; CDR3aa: CASRQGGEGTQYF; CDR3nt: TGTGCCAGTCGACAAGGAGGAGAAGGGACCCAGTACTTC
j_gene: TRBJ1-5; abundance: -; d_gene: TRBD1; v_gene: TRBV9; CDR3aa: CASSPSGGSNQPQHF; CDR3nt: TGTGCCAGCAGCCCCTCAGGGGGGAGCAATCAGCCCCAGCATTTT
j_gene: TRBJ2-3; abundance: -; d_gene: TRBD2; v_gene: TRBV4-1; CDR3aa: CASSQVGRERRTDTQYF; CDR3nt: TGCGCCAGCAGCCAAGTTGGGCGGGAGCGACGCACAGATACGCAGTATTTT
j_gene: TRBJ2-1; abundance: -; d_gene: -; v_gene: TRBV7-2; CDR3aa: CASSFFGTHNEQFF; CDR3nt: TGTGCCAGCAGCTTCTTTGGCACCCACAATGAGCAGTTCTTC
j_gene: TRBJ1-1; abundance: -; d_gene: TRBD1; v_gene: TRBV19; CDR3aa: CASSLSRDRGGTEAFF; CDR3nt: TGTGCCAGTAGTTTGTCCCGGGACAGGGGAGGAACTGAAGCTTTCTTT
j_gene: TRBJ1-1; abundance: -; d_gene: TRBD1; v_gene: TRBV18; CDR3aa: CASSPRDRGPTNTEAFF; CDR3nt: TGTGCCAGCTCACCAAGGGACAGGGGGCCCACGAACACTGAAGCTTTCTTT
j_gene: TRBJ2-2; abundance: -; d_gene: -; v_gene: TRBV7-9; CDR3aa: CASSLRRNTGELFF; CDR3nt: TGTGCCAGCAGCTTAAGACGGAACACCGGGGAGCTGTTTTTT
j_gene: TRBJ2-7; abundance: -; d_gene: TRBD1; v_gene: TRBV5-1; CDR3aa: CASSTKDRGRSYEQYF; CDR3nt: TGCGCCAGCAGCACCAAGGACAGGGGGAGAAGTTACGAGCAGTACTTC
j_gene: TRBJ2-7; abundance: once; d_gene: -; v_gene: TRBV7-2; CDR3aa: CASSSPGTFEQYF; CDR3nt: TGTGCCAGCAGTTCCCCCGGGACGTTCGAGCAGTACTTC
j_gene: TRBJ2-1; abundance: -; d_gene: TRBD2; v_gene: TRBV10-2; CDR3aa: CASSELAGDYNEQFF; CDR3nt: TGCGCCAGCAGTGAGCTAGCGGGAGACTACAATGAGCAGTTCTTC
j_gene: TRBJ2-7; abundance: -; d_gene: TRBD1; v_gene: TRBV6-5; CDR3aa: CASSYSRGPYEQYF; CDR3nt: TGTGCCAGCAGTTACTCCAGGGGGCCCTACGAGCAGTACTTC
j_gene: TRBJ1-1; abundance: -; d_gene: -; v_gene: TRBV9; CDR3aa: CASSVLSQGVNTEAFF; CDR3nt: TGTGCCAGCAGCGTACTTTCTCAGGGAGTGAACACTGAAGCTTTCTTT
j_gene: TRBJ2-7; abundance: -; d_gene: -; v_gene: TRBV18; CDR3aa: CASSPTGVGEQYF; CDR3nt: TGTGCCAGCTCACCAACGGGAGTGGGCGAGCAGTACTTC
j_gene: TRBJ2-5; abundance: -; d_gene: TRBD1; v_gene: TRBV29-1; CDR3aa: CSVGSRGETQYF; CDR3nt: TGCAGCGTTGGGTCCAGGGGGGAGACCCAGTACTTC
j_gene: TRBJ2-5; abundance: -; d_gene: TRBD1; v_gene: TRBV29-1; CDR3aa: CSVRDRALYF; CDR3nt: TGCAGCGTTCGGGACAGGGCCCTGTACTTC
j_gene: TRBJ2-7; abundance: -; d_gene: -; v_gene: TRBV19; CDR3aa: CASSRAAERTYEQYF; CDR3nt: TGTGCCAGTAGTAGGGCGGCAGAACGGACCTACGAGCAGTACTTC
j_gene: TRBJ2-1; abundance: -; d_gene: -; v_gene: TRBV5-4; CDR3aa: CASSLTGAVPYNEQFF; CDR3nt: TGTGCCAGCAGCCTGACTGGAGCTGTTCCCTACAATGAGCAGTTCTTC
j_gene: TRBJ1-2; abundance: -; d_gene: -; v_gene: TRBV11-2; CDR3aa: CASSLIGPINYGYTF; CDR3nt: TGTGCCAGCAGCTTGATAGGACCGATCAACTATGGCTACACCTTC
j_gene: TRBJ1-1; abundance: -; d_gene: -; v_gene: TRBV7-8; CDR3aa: CASSLEGGYTEAFF; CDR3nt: TGTGCCAGCAGCTTAGAGGGGGGCTACACTGAAGCTTTCTTT
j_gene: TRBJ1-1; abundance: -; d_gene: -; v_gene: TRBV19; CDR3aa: CASRDLTGYTEAFF; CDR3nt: TGTGCCAGTAGGGACTTAACAGGGTACACTGAAGCTTTCTTT
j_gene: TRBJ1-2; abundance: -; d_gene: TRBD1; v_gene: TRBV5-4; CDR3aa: CASSSGRDRGPLGGYTF; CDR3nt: TGTGCCAGCAGCTCCGGACGGGACAGGGGTCCTTTGGGTGGCTACACCTTC
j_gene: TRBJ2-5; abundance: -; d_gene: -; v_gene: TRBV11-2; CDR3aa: CASSLGPPETQYF; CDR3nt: TGTGCCAGCAGCTTGGGGCCGCCGGAGACCCAGTACTTC
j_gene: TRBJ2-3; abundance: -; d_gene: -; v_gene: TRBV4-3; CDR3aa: CASSQEGMDTHTQYF; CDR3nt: TGCGCCAGCAGCCAAGAGGGGATGGACACCCATACGCAGTATTTT
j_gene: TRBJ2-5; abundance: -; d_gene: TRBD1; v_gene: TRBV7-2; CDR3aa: CASSPDRGVETQYF; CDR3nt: TGTGCCAGCAGCCCGGACAGGGGTGTGGAGACCCAGTACTTC
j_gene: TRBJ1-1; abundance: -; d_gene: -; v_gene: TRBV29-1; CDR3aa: CSVALGYTEAFF; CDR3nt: TGCAGCGTTGCGCTGGGGTACACTGAAGCTTTCTTT
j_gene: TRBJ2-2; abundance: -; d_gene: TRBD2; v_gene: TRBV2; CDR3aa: CASSGGLAAGELFF; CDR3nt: TGTGCCAGCAGTGGGGGACTAGCTGCCGGGGAGCTGTTTTTT
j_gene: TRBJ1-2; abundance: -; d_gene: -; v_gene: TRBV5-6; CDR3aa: CASSPDSAYGYTF; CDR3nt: TGTGCCAGCAGCCCAGACAGTGCCTATGGCTACACCTTC
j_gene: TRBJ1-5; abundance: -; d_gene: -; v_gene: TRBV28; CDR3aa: CASSVNWNPQHF; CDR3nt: TGTGCCAGCAGCGTTAACTGGAACCCCCAGCATTTT
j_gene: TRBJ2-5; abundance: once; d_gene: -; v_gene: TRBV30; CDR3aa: CAWSVGHQETQYF; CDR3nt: TGTGCCTGGAGTGTAGGACATCAAGAGACCCAGTACTTC
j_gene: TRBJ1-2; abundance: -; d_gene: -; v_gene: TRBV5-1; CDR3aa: CASSYDRNYGYTF; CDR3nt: TGCGCCAGCAGCTACGACAGAAACTATGGCTACACCTTC
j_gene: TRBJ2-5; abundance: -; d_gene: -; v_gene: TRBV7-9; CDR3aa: CASSSHGQETQYF; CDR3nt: TGTGCCAGCAGCTCCCATGGCCAAGAGACCCAGTACTTC
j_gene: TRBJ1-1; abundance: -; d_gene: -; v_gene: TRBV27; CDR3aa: CASSYKVALYTEAFF; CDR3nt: TGTGCCAGCAGTTATAAGGTGGCTCTCTACACTGAAGCTTTCTTT
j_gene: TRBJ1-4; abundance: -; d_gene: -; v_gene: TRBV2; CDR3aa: CASSEDRVFSEKLFF; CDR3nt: TGTGCCAGCAGTGAAGACAGGGTGTTTAGTGAAAAACTGTTTTTT
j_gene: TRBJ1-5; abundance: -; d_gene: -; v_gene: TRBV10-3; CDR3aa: CAISKEVGNQPQHF; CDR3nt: TGTGCCATCAGCAAGGAGGTGGGCAATCAGCCCCAGCATTTT
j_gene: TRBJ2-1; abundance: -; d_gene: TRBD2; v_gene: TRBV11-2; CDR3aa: CASSLGASGRNEQFF; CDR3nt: TGTGCCAGCAGCTTAGGTGCTAGCGGGAGGAATGAGCAGTTCTTC
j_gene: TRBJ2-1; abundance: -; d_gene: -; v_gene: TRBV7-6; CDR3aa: CASTLGSSNEQFF; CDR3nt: TGTGCCAGCACCCTGGGTAGCAGCAATGAGCAGTTCTTC
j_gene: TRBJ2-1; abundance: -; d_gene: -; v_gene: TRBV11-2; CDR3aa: CASSQGLASYNEQFF; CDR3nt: TGTGCCAGCAGCCAGGGACTGGCGTCCTACAATGAGCAGTTCTTC
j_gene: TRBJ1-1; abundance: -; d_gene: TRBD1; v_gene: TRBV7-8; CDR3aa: CASSGQGNTEAFF; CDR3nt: TGTGCCAGCAGCGGACAGGGAAACACTGAAGCTTTCTTT
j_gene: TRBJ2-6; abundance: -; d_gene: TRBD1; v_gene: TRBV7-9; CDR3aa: CASSFIPGQGHSGANVLTF; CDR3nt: TGTGCCAGCAGCTTCATCCCGGGACAGGGCCACTCTGGGGCCAACGTCCTGACTTTC
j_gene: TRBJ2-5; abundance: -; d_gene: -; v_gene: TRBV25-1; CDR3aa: CASSGPQTQYF; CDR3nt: TGTGCCAGCAGTGGGCCTCAGACCCAGTACTTC
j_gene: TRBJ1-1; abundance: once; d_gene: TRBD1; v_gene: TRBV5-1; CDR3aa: CASSLRTGIRSLNTEAFF; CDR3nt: TGCGCCAGCAGCTTAAGGACAGGGATACGCTCTTTGAACACTGAAGCTTTCTTT
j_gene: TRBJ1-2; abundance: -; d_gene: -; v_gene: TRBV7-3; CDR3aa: CASSLTGADGGYTF; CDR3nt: TGTGCCAGCAGCTTAACGGGGGCGGACGGAGGCTACACCTTC
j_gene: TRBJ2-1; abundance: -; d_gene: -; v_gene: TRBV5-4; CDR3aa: CASSLPTIDEQFF; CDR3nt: TGTGCCAGCAGCTTGCCGACTATCGATGAGCAGTTCTTC
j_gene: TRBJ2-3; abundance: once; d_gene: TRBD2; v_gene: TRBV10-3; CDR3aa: CAIAQRGLAGLNTQYF; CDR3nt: TGTGCCATCGCCCAACGTGGACTAGCGGGATTGAATACGCAGTATTTT
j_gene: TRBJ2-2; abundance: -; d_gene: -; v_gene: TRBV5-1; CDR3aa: CASSPGAASTGELFF; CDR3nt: TGCGCCAGCAGCCCAGGGGCCGCCTCCACCGGGGAGCTGTTTTTT
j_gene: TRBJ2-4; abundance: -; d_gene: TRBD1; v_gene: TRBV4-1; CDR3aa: CASSQVTTGTGVSSQYF; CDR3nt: TGCGCCAGCAGCCAAGTAACCACCGGGACAGGGGTCTCGTCCCAGTACTTC
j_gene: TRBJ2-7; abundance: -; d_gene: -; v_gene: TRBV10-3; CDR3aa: CAISIVTGFDNEQYF; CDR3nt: TGTGCCATCAGCATTGTAACAGGGTTTGATAACGAGCAGTACTTC